Each of the 27 T cell receptor beta chains below was sequenced from the same sample in a study of T-cell memory formation after mild COVID-19. TCRdb ran MiXCR on the 5' RACE reads and lists one entry per CDR3 protein. The sample lists 400,000 to 500,000 distinct CDR3 sequences, approximately 24% occurring once. Material for sequencing was PBMCs or a T cell subset sorted from them (not recorded which). The receptors stem from an adult woman who had mild COVID-19 (a few samples of this study predate the infection). Cell type and time point are not known.

This clonotype was observed a few times. The chain's CDR3 is CASSWDRVAFF. CDR3 in DNA: TGTGCCAGCAGCTGGGACAGGGTAGCTTTCTTT. This sequence joins TRBV13 and TRBJ1-1; 9 bases align to TRBD1. Germline trimming cut 4 bases from V and 10 bases from J; bases unmatched to any gene: 1. Germline loops: CDR1 PRHDT, CDR2 FYEKMQ (reference sequence). This CDR3 spans 11 amino acids.

The CDR3 bases are TGTGCCAGCGGAGGTAGTTTCACCGGGGAGCTGTTTTTT. Protein sequence: CASGGSFTGELFF. The chain joins TRBV6-5 to TRBJ2-2, with D tentatively TRBD2 (5 bases). The CDR3 runs to 13 residues. Trimming took 8 bases from V and 4 from J, leaving 11 bases between them. Per germline, CDR1 MNHEY and CDR2 SVGAGI.

The chain has TRBV24-1 and TRBJ1-1, with D maybe TRBD1 (5 bases). Trimming took off 4 bases at V and 11 bases at J, with 16 bases between the two ends. Germline CDR1 KGHDR, CDR2 SFDVKD. The CDR3 spans 13 residues. CDR3 nucleotides: TGTGCCACCAGTGAGGGGCGGGAGAATGGGGCTTTCTTT. Amino acids: CATSEGRENGAFF.

The CDR3 sequence is CASSSTGTSGNRGEQFF. The CDR3 DNA sequence: TGCGCCAGCAGCTCTACCGGGACTAGCGGGAATCGGGGTGAGCAGTTCTTC. V gene TRBV5-1 combines with J gene TRBJ2-1; 13 bases line up with TRBD2. From germline, CDR1 is SGHRS and CDR2 YFSETQ. With 3 bases clipped from V and 9 bases from J, the junction kept 12 bases outside the gene matches. The CDR3 consists of 17 residues.

This chain connects TRBV4-2 to TRBJ2-1; a possible D gene is TRBD2 (5 bases). This CDR3 region has 16 residues. V was cut by 0 bases and J by 6 bases, with 15 bases left in between. Germline-derived CDR1 and CDR2 are LGHNA and YNFKEQ. In DNA, the CDR3 is TGTGCCAGCAGCCAAGAAGGCGGGCCCCCTGGCAATGAGCAGTTCTTC. Its protein is CASSQEGGPPGNEQFF.

This chain links TRBV20-1 with TRBJ1-2; D possibly corresponds to TRBD1 (6 bases). Between the trimmed V and J ends, which lost 7 bases and 5 bases, there was a span of 14 bases. The CDR3 is 12 amino acids. Germline CDR1 DFQATT, CDR2 SNEGSKA (reference sequence). Here the CDR3 DNA reads TGCAGTGTGAGGGGACAAATTTATGGCTACACCTTC. Its protein product is CSVRGQIYGYTF.

V usage is TRBV20-1 and J usage is TRBJ2-7, with 10 bases that match TRBD2. The V gene's germline CDR1 is DFQATT and CDR2 SNEGSKA (reference sequence). V lost 5 bases, J lost 6 bases, and 10 bases stayed unmatched. The CDR3 loop spans 14 amino acids. CDR3 residues: CSAPISGGAGEQYF. CDR3 DNA: TGCAGTGCTCCGATCAGCGGGGGGGCGGGCGAGCAGTACTTC.

V gene TRBV5-1 combines with J gene TRBJ1-1, with D possibly TRBD1 on 6 matching bases. Trimming took 7 bases from V and 0 from J, leaving 25 bases between them. The CDR3 sequence is 18 residues long. Germline lookup yields CDR1 SGHRS and CDR2 YFSETQ. CDR3 DNA sequence: TGCGCCAGCTCGCCTTACGCCCCAACAGGACAGATGAACACTGAAGCTTTCTTT. Translation gives CASSPYAPTGQMNTEAFF.

J is TRBJ2-2 and V is TRBV7-3; 9 positions agree with TRBD1. The CDR3 extends over 16 amino acids. CDR1 and CDR2 (germline): SGHTA, FQGTGA. With V trimmed by 6 bases and J by 5 bases, 10 bases remained unmatched. CDR3 bases: TGTGCCAGCAGACTAAATTGGGACAGGGATACCGGGGAGCTGTTTTTT. Its protein is CASRLNWDRDTGELFF.

The rearrangement joins TRBV11-2 to TRBJ2-7; D is ambiguous. This CDR3 is built from 12 residues. Trimming took off 2 bases at V and 5 bases at J, with 7 bases between the two ends. CDR1 and CDR2 (germline): SGHAT, FQNNGV. As DNA, the CDR3 is TGTGCCAGCAGCTTAAATGGGGACGAGCAGTACTTC. As protein: CASSLNGDEQYF.

This clonotype was observed a handful of times. This chain connects TRBV20-1 to TRBJ2-7; tentatively, D is TRBD2 (7 bases). The V gene's germline CDR1 is DFQATT and CDR2 SNEGSKA (reference sequence). This CDR3 comprises 12 residues. Trimming stripped 6 bases from V and 0 bases from J, with 9 bases between. CDR3 residues: CSAGGASYEQYF. Written as DNA, the CDR3 is TGCAGTGCAGGGGGGGCCTCCTACGAGCAGTACTTC.

The chain recombines TRBV12-3 or TRBV12-4 with TRBJ1-2; 8 bases are shared with TRBD1. The CDR3 is 14 amino acids. J was trimmed by 8 bases and V by 7 bases; bases with no gene match: 12. The CDR3 spells CASTLRDRSRGYTF. For the CDR3, the DNA is TGTGCCAGCACCCTGAGGGACAGGTCTCGAGGCTACACCTTC.

The chain has TRBV5-1 and TRBJ1-5; possibly TRBD1 for D (5 bases). The ends were cut back, 4 bases at V and 0 bases at J, with 17 bases in the middle. The length of the CDR3 is 17 residues. From germline, CDR1 is SGHRS and CDR2 YFSETQ. CDR3 in DNA: TGCGCCAGCAGCGCCGGGACGGGAAGGGATAGCAATCAGCCCCAGCATTTT. The encoded protein is CASSAGTGRDSNQPQHF.

The chain couples TRBV20-1 to TRBJ2-1, with D possibly called TRBD1 or TRBD2 (5 bases each). The CDR3 is 15 residues long. Germline V lookup: CDR1 DFQATT, CDR2 SNEGSKA (reference sequence). V lost 6 bases and J 1 base, leaving 16 bases between the germline ends. The CDR3 sequence is CSAGDAAASYNEQFF. The CDR3 bases are TGCAGTGCGGGGGACGCCGCGGCTTCCTACAATGAGCAGTTCTTC.

V usage is TRBV7-2 and J usage is TRBJ1-5; 8 nucleotides match TRBD1. Trimming took 2 bases from V and 7 from J; bases not matched to a gene: 7. The CDR3 runs 15 residues. The germline V gene encodes CDR1 SGHTA and CDR2 FQGNSA. CDR3 residues: CASSLSTGVGQPQHF. Written as DNA, the CDR3 is TGTGCCAGCAGCTTATCGACAGGGGTCGGGCAGCCCCAGCATTTT.

This chain uses TRBV6-1 with TRBJ2-2; D is perhaps TRBD1 (6 bases). V lost 7 bases to trimming and J lost 1 base, with 10 bases between them. The germline gives CDR1 MNHNS, CDR2 SASEGT. This CDR3 comprises 14 residues. CDR3 sequence reads: CASMIRGNTGELFF. The CDR3 DNA reads as TGTGCCAGCATGATCAGGGGGAACACCGGGGAGCTGTTTTTT.

CDR3: CASSLVPGDNYGYTF. CDR3 bases: TGTGCCAGCAGCTTGGTCCCAGGAGATAACTATGGCTACACCTTC. The chain is built from TRBV5-5 and TRBJ1-2; D is uncertain. CDR3 length: 15 residues. In germline, CDR1 is SGHKS, CDR2 YYEKEE (reference sequence). The V end lost 0 bases, the J end lost 1 base, and 10 bases lay between the germline ends.

The chain couples TRBV11-2 to TRBJ2-7, with a weak D call TRBD2 (5 bases). With 1 base removed from V and 2 bases from J, the gap between germline ends came to 9 bases. The CDR3 has 14 amino acids. Germline values: CDR1 SGHAT, CDR2 FQNNGV. This CDR3 is CASSLALAPYEQYF. DNA of the CDR3: TGTGCCAGCAGCTTAGCGCTAGCCCCCTACGAGCAGTACTTC.

The chain combines TRBV12-3 or TRBV12-4 with TRBJ2-1; D is unresolved. The CDR3 is 15 amino acids. V lost 1 base, J lost 6 bases, and 13 bases lay in between. In nucleotides, the CDR3 is TGTGCCAGCAGTTTAGAGCATAAGCCCCGCAATGAGCAGTTCTTC. Translation: CASSLEHKPRNEQFF.

The chain recombines TRBV5-1 with TRBJ2-3; D might be TRBD2 (5 bases). The V gene lost 4 bases and the J gene lost 0 bases, with 18 bases spanning the gap. CDR1 and CDR2 (germline): SGHRS, YFSETQ. There are 17 residues in the CDR3. CDR3 nucleotide sequence: TGCGCCAGCAGCCGCCGGGGAGTGGGTTTTAGCACAGATACGCAGTATTTT. Residues: CASSRRGVGFSTDTQYF.

This clonotype turned up a few times. The chain links TRBV11-1 to TRBJ1-1; D ambiguous. This CDR3 has 16 residues. The germline gives CDR1 SGHAT, CDR2 FQDESV (reference sequence). Trimming removed 1 base from V and 0 bases from J, with 12 bases in between. The CDR3 spells CASSLEVPRMNTEAFF. DNA for the CDR3: TGTGCCAGCAGCTTAGAGGTACCCCGCATGAACACTGAAGCTTTCTTT.

The V and J genes are TRBV7-3 and TRBJ2-5; the match to TRBD1 covers 9 bases. The V and J ends lost 4 bases and 5 bases, in that order; junction bases with no gene match: 8. The CDR3 extends over 15 amino acids. Germline CDR1 is SGHTA and CDR2 is FQGTGA. CDR3 loop: CASSYGTGLTETQYF. The DNA of the CDR3 is TGTGCCAGCAGCTATGGGACAGGGCTTACGGAGACCCAGTACTTC.

The V gene is TRBV6-4, the J gene TRBJ1-5, with D uncertain. Per the germline V gene, CDR1 is MRHNA and CDR2 is SNTAGT. The V and J ends lost 6 bases and 5 bases respectively, with 14 bases between them. The CDR3 is 14 amino acids. CDR3 in amino acids: CASSGVLGHQPQHF. In DNA, the CDR3 is TGTGCCAGCAGCGGGGTCCTCGGGCATCAGCCCCAGCATTTT.

This clonotype has ten or more counts. The V call is TRBV12-3 or TRBV12-4, the J call TRBJ2-7; 7 bases align to TRBD2. The J segment lost 2 bases and the V segment lost 2 bases, leaving 9 bases of the junction unmatched. CDR3 length: 16 amino acids. This CDR3 reads CASSLFRGRGTYEQYF. In nucleotides, the CDR3 is TGTGCCAGCAGTTTATTCCGCGGGAGAGGGACCTACGAGCAGTACTTC.

This clonotype came up a few times. The chain is built from TRBV28 and TRBJ2-1; D is possibly TRBD2 (6 bases). In germline, CDR1 is MDHEN, CDR2 SYDVKM. The ends were cut back, 6 bases at V and 7 bases at J, with 16 bases in the middle. The CDR3 runs to 14 residues. CDR3 nucleotides: TGTGCCAGCAGGTCCCTTTGGGCGGGGAATGAGCAGTTCTTC. Its protein is CASRSLWAGNEQFF.

This clonotype was detected a few times. The chain combines TRBV20-1 with TRBJ2-1; a weak D match, TRBD1 (5 bases). Per the germline V gene, CDR1 is DFQATT and CDR2 is SNEGSKA (reference sequence). CDR3 length equals 10 residues. V shed 3 bases and J shed 11 bases, with 8 bases lying between them. The CDR3 region has the DNA TGCAGTGCTAGCCAGGACAAGCAGTTCTTC. Amino acids: CSASQDKQFF.

The chain combines TRBV18 with TRBJ2-1; D not resolved. Germline values: CDR1 KGHSH, CDR2 LQKENI. The germline V and J ends were trimmed by 0 bases and 2 bases, with 20 bases remaining between them. CDR3 length: 19 residues. CDR3 sequence reads: CASSPPTKETGPPYNEQFF. The DNA of the CDR3 is TGTGCCAGCTCACCACCCACCAAAGAGACCGGTCCTCCCTACAATGAGCAGTTCTTC.